This entry is about one T cell receptor beta chain. What this receptor recognizes is not known. Per-base qualities were not stored, and no clone one base away is much larger. Enrolling through a virtual design, the prospective study's participants ranged in age from roughly 18 to 95 years and lived across 20 to 25 United States geographic areas. In the prospective study, cohorts were assigned on the basis of participant-reported clinical history obtained from a screening survey and a study questionnaire. ImmuneRACE Cohort 3 recovered participants were defined by two consecutive negative NP/OP PCR tests, healthcare professional clearance, or symptom resolution. Mobile phlebotomists in the prospective study collected whole blood, serum and a nasopharyngeal or oropharyngeal swab from every participant. Additional blood draws and questionnaires over an approximately two-month period could optionally be provided by prospective study participants. Before DNA extraction, blood samples from the prospective study were shipped at room temperature or frozen.

The data belong to a study of blood T cell repertoires in COVID-19 (TCRdb year 2020). Turning to the overall study: Samples covering the acute and convalescent phases of COVID-19 were provided by collaborators in the United States, Italy and Spain. Where available, HLA class I and class II types were obtained from metadata supplied by the sample provider rather than from assay-based typing. Sample metadata almost always included a de-identified subject ID, COVID-19 status, age in years and sex. The repertoires were released in a freely available public database intended as a resource for research on the immune response to SARS-CoV-2. The samples were drawn from the first 160 participants of the ongoing ImmuneRACE study and from 950 to 1,500 subjects provided by 6 global collaborators. Subjects who had been exposed to COVID-19, were actively infected with it, or had recovered from it provided the deeply sampled blood TCRbeta repertoires that made up the dataset. The prospective study material was composed of cDNA or gDNA derived from T cells, B-cell-depleted T cells, or PBMCs.

The paper as a whole reports these results and caveats: Clinical and demographic metadata were provided uncurated, with the amount varying by source and participant.

V lost 5 bases and J lost 7 bases, and the count of bases not matched to a germline gene is 10. From its cysteine to its phenylalanine, the CDR3 spans 16 amino acids. Only the CDR3 DNA is retained, 48 bases long and in frame from the first base. The germline V gene encodes CDR1 KGHDR and CDR2 SFDVKD. TCRbeta CDR3 regions were amplified from genomic DNA by means of the immunoSEQ Assay, a bias-controlled multiplex PCR. As for the original processing: Nucleated cell counts per sample were estimated from amplification of reference gene primers within the assay. Sequence reads were collapsed and filtered to measure the absolute abundance of every unique TCRbeta CDR3 rearrangement. For each sample, productive Simpson clonality was calculated as the square root of Simpson's diversity index over productive rearrangements. The source is immuneACCESS, and TCRdb retained only in-frame sequences with V and J called. Part of the clones is not carried over; for the studies checked, unresolved V genes explain less than half of this, and the remainder is unexplained. V, J and clone size reflect that table, while D and trimming were determined from the DNA. The sample table records 160,000 or so clones; around 84% of these occur just once. In total, the top ten clones hold around 5.9% of the sample.

The origin of this receptor is a man aged 35-49 years who had recovered from COVID-19. Material for sequencing was PBMCs or T cells enriched from blood (not recorded which). The receptor chain draws on TRBV24-1 and TRBJ2-1, and TRBD2 aligns with 10 junction nucleotides. The encoded CDR3 is CATSASKRGGLNEQFF. At the DNA level, the sequence is TGTGCCACCAGTGCCTCGAAGCGGGGGGGCCTAAATGAGCAGTTCTTC.